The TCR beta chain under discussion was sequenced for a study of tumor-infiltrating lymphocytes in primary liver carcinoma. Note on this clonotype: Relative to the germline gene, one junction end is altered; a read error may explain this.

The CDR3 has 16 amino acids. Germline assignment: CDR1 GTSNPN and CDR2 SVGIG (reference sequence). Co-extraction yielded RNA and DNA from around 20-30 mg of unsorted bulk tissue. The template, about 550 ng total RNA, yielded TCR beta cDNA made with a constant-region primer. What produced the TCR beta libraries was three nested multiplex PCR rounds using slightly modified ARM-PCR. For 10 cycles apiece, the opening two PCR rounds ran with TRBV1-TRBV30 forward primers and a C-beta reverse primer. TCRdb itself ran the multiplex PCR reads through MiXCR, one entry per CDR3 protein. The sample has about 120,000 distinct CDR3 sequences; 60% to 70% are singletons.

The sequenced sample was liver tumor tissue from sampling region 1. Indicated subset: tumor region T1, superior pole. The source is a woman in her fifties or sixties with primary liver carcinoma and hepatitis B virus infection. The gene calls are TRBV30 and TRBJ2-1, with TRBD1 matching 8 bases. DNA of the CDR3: TGTGCCAGGAGGGGCGGACAGGGAATAGAGTACAATGAGCAGTTCTTC. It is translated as CARRGGQGIEYNEQFF.